This record covers a single T cell receptor beta chain. Method: immunoSEQ multiplex PCR; TCRdb's copy keeps in-frame clones and lacks some. The table includes over 150,000 clones, approximately 86% detected once. This entry belongs to a study of cytomegalovirus exposure and HLA in healthy donors. Sequencing was performed on PBMCs. This clonotype was sampled from a man between 18 and 35 years old in good health and CMV-seropositive.

CDR3 residues: CSVEAGTGGSGELFF. For the CDR3, the DNA is TGCAGCGTTGAAGCCGGGACAGGGGGATCCGGGGAGCTGTTTTTT. The gene calls are TRBV29-1 and TRBJ2-2, with TRBD1 matching 11 bases. This CDR3 region has 15 residues. CDR1 SQVTM and CDR2 ANQGSEA come from the germline V gene. Losses at the gene ends were 1 base for V and 6 bases for J; bases not matched to a gene: 4.